Presented here are 12 T cell receptor beta chains from one specimen sequenced in a study of blood T cell repertoires in COVID-19. Generated by immunoSEQ multiplex PCR, the TCRdb table keeps only in-frame clones and is missing some. The table has about 530,000 clones, around 90% seen once. The source material was peripheral blood. These receptors were taken from a woman aged 50 to 60 with COVID-19, enrolled during active disease.

The chain joins TRBV10-3 to TRBJ1-6; the match to TRBD1 covers 9 bases. The CDR3 runs 17 residues. CDR1 and CDR2 from the germline V gene are ENHRY and SYGVKD. The ends lost 1 base at V and 5 bases at J; junction bases unmatched: 6. The CDR3 spells CAISEYPQGANNSPLHF. CDR3 in DNA: TGTGCCATCAGTGAGTATCCACAGGGGGCGAATAATTCACCCCTCCACTTT.

The chain recombines TRBV11-2 with TRBJ1-4; the match to TRBD1 covers 11 bases. The germline V gene encodes CDR1 SGHAT and CDR2 FQNNGV. J was trimmed by 6 bases and V by 5 bases; bases with no gene match: 2. The CDR3 runs to 14 residues. In DNA form, the CDR3 reads TGTGCCAGCAGCCGGGGACAGGGGGATGAAAAACTGTTTTTT. It encodes CASSRGQGDEKLFF.

V is TRBV4-1 and J is TRBJ2-2; tentatively, D is TRBD1 (5 bases). V lost 6 bases and J lost 0, with 23 bases in between. This CDR3 spans 19 amino acids. Germline CDR1 reads MGHRA; CDR2 reads YSYEKL. The CDR3 nucleotides read TGCGCCAGCAGTCACAGGTTAGGGCACTCGTATACGAACACCGGGGAGCTGTTTTTT. Amino acid sequence: CASSHRLGHSYTNTGELFF.

This sequence joins TRBV6-5 and TRBJ1-6; 7 bases fit TRBD1. V lost 8 bases, J lost 8 bases, and 0 bases stayed unmatched. This CDR3 has 11 amino acids. CDR1 MNHEY and CDR2 SVGAGI come from the germline V gene. CDR3 region: CASGTDSPLHF. Written as DNA, the CDR3 is TGTGCCAGCGGGACAGATTCACCCCTCCACTTT.

The chain recombines TRBV19 with TRBJ2-5; 11 bases map to TRBD2. This CDR3 comprises 16 residues. V lost 5 bases to trimming and J lost 5 bases; unmatched junction nucleotides: 10. CDR1 and CDR2 (germline): LNHDA, SQIVND (reference sequence). In nucleotides, the CDR3 is TGTGCCAGTAGTGCCACCACTAGCGGGGGTGGTGAGACCCAGTACTTC. Translation: CASSATTSGGGETQYF.

In DNA, the CDR3 is TGTGCCAGCAGCGTAGTAGGGGACAGTAATGAAAAACTGTTTTTT. Amino acids: CASSVVGDSNEKLFF. J is TRBJ1-4 and V is TRBV9; 7 bases match TRBD1. The V segment lost 0 bases and the J segment 4 bases; nucleotides outside the gene matches: 3. CDR1 is SGDLS, CDR2 YYNGEE, per germline. CDR3 length equals 15 residues.

This chain connects TRBV2 to TRBJ1-1; D remains unclear. This CDR3 spans 14 amino acids. V lost 4 bases, J lost 1 base, and 10 bases lay in between. From germline, CDR1 is SNHLY and CDR2 FYNNEI. The chain's CDR3 is CASSASRSNTEAFF. In nucleotides, the CDR3 is TGTGCCAGCAGTGCCTCCCGTTCGAACACTGAAGCTTTCTTT.

V usage is TRBV30 and J usage is TRBJ2-3; TRBD1 matches at 9 bases. CDR3 length: 14 amino acids. With V trimmed by 1 base and J by 5 bases, 4 bases remained unmatched. Per germline, CDR1 GTSNPN and CDR2 SVGIG (reference sequence). This chain's CDR3 is CAWSEGQGVDTQYF. In DNA form, the CDR3 reads TGTGCCTGGAGTGAGGGACAGGGAGTAGATACGCAGTATTTT.

The CDR3 sequence is CASTGFSSYEQYF. The CDR3 DNA is TGTGCCAGCACAGGGTTCAGCTCCTACGAGCAGTACTTC. The chain combines TRBV2 with TRBJ2-7; TRBD1 might be the D (5 bases). Germline V lookup: CDR1 SNHLY, CDR2 FYNNEI. This CDR3 is 13 amino acids long. V was clipped by 7 bases and J by 0 bases, with 10 bases between them. Full variable domain (outside the CDR3, taken from reference TRBV2 and TRBJ2-7): EPEVTQTPSHQVTQMGQEVILRCVPISNHLYFYWYRQILGQKVEFLVSFYNNEISEKSEIFDDQFSVERPDGSNFTLKIRSTKLEDSAMYFCASTGFSSYEQYFGPGTRLTVT.

The chain employs TRBV5-1 and TRBJ2-3, with TRBD2 matching 10 bases. The CDR3 is made up of 17 amino acids. J lost 0 bases, V lost 0 bases, and 4 bases had no gene match. Germline assignment: CDR1 SGHRS and CDR2 YFSETQ. The CDR3: CASSLVLAGASTDTQYF. The CDR3 DNA is TGCGCCAGCAGCTTGGTCCTAGCGGGGGCAAGCACAGATACGCAGTATTTT.

V gene TRBV28 combines with J gene TRBJ1-5; D may be TRBD1 (5 bases). The CDR3 is 17 amino acids. V lost 4 bases to trimming and J lost 4 bases, with 20 bases between them. Germline CDR1 and CDR2: MDHEN and SYDVKM. The CDR3 DNA is TGTGCCAGCAGTTCGCCGGCCTCCAGGGTAGGGAATCAGCCCCAGCATTTT. Its translation: CASSSPASRVGNQPQHF.

This clone showed up just a few times. V usage is TRBV27 and J usage is TRBJ2-1; 12 bases map to TRBD2. With V trimmed by 4 bases and J by 8 bases, 6 bases remained unmatched. The CDR3 has 15 amino acids. Germline lookup yields CDR1 MNHEY and CDR2 SMNVEV (reference sequence). In nucleotides, the CDR3 is TGTGCCAGCAGTTCCTCTAGCGGGGGGGCTTATGAGCAGTTCTTC. Translated: CASSSSSGGAYEQFF.